Each of the 27 T cell receptor beta chains below was sequenced from the same sample in a study of blood T cell repertoires in COVID-19. Produced via immunoSEQ multiplex PCR; TCRdb's table is partial and in-frame only. This table holds some 330,000 clones, more than 75% found once. The material sequenced was peripheral blood. The origin of the receptors is a woman between 45 and 60 years old with active or convalescent COVID-19.

V gene TRBV4-1 combines with J gene TRBJ2-2; D perhaps matches TRBD2 (6 bases). The CDR3 is 17 residues long. Germline lookup yields CDR1 MGHRA and CDR2 YSYEKL. Between the trimmed V and J ends, which lost 3 bases and 1 base, there was a span of 15 bases. As DNA, the CDR3 is TGCGCCAGCAGCCAGCCCGGGACTGGCTTGAACACCGGGGAGCTGTTTTTT. Translated, it gives CASSQPGTGLNTGELFF.

The J gene is TRBJ1-1, the V gene TRBV30; a possible D gene is TRBD1 (5 bases). The germline V gene has CDR1 GTSNPN and CDR2 SVGIG (reference sequence). The V end lost 2 bases, the J end lost 7 bases, and 20 bases lay between the germline ends. CDR3 length: 15 residues. The CDR3 loop reads CAWSRDLGRKVEAFF. In DNA, the CDR3 is TGTGCCTGGAGTCGTGATCTGGGGCGGAAGGTTGAAGCTTTCTTT.

The chain links TRBV5-4 to TRBJ2-6, with D perhaps TRBD1 (5 bases). From germline, CDR1 is SGHNT and CDR2 YYREEE (reference sequence). This CDR3 has 16 amino acids. V was shortened by 7 bases and J by 0 bases, with 14 bases between the two germline ends. CDR3: CASAMTRDSGANVLTF. Here the CDR3 DNA reads TGTGCCAGCGCGATGACCAGGGACTCTGGGGCCAACGTCCTGACTTTC.

This sequence joins TRBV27 and TRBJ2-1; 12 nucleotides line up with TRBD2. The CDR3 sequence is 19 residues long. The junction had 9 bases not matched to a gene; V was cut back by 2 bases and J by 1 base. Looked up from germline, CDR1 is MNHEY and CDR2 is SMNVEV (reference sequence). In DNA, the CDR3 is TGTGCCAGCAGTTTAAGGACTAGCGGGATGGGCGGGTCCTACAATGAGCAGTTCTTC. Translated, it gives CASSLRTSGMGGSYNEQFF.

V gene TRBV29-1 combines with J gene TRBJ2-1; 12 positions agree with TRBD2. The germline CDR1 and CDR2 sequences are SQVTM and ANQGSEA. V shed 0 bases and J 4 bases; nucleotides not matched to a gene: 4. The CDR3 has 16 residues. The CDR3 DNA reads as TGCAGCGTTGAAGACGGGCTAGCGGGAGGGTACAATGAGCAGTTCTTC. Residues: CSVEDGLAGGYNEQFF.

The J gene is TRBJ2-6, the V gene TRBV4-1; TRBD1 aligns across 7 bases. The V segment lost 4 bases and the J segment 4 bases; nucleotides outside the gene matches: 16. The CDR3 loop spans 19 amino acids. Per the germline V gene, CDR1 is MGHRA and CDR2 is YSYEKL. In DNA form, the CDR3 reads TGCGCCAGCAGCCCTCAGGACAGGCTACCCTTGGGGGGGGCCAACGTCCTGACTTTC. It translates to CASSPQDRLPLGGANVLTF.

V is TRBV4-1 and J is TRBJ2-7, with a possible D match to TRBD1 (6 bases). Germline V gene sequence: CDR1 MGHRA, CDR2 YSYEKL. The CDR3 has 15 amino acids. Trimming took 3 bases from V and 4 from J, leaving 16 bases between them. CDR3 DNA: TGCGCCAGCAGCCACGCCTACAGGGAACTTTACGAGCAGTACTTC. Translated, it gives CASSHAYRELYEQYF.

The V call is TRBV6-2 or TRBV6-3, the J call TRBJ1-5; 8 bases match TRBD1. The CDR3 covers 15 residues. The junction had 7 bases not matched to a gene; V was cut back by 0 bases and J by 9 bases. The germline V gene encodes CDR1 MNHEY and CDR2 SVGEGT. The CDR3 bases are TGTGCCAGCAGTTACTCGGCAGGGGGCTTCGGGCCCCAGCATTTT. Protein: CASSYSAGGFGPQHF.

This clone appeared a single time. The CDR3 spells CAISLTGKSGELFF. The CDR3 nucleotides are TGTGCCATCAGCTTGACAGGGAAATCCGGGGAGCTGTTTTTT. The chain couples TRBV10-3 to TRBJ2-2; TRBD1 agrees at 7 bases. Germline values: CDR1 ENHRY, CDR2 SYGVKD. J lost 6 bases, V lost 6 bases, and 7 bases had no gene match. This CDR3 spans 14 amino acids.

The rearrangement uses TRBV7-9 and TRBJ2-7; TRBD1 aligns across 7 bases. This CDR3 is 14 amino acids long. The trim removed 3 bases at V and 5 bases at J, leaving 7 bases unmatched. CDR1 and CDR2 from the germline V gene are SEHNR and FQNEAQ (reference sequence). The CDR3 nucleotides are TGTGCCAGCAGCTTCTCGGACAGGCCCCACGAGCAGTACTTC. Translation gives CASSFSDRPHEQYF.

This chain joins TRBV11-1 and TRBJ2-7, with TRBD1 identical over 9 bases. The CDR3 consists of 13 residues. Germline V lookup: CDR1 SGHAT, CDR2 FQDESV (reference sequence). V was pared by 5 bases and J by 6 bases, with 5 bases of the junction left unmatched. DNA for the CDR3: TGTGCCAGCAGCCCCGGGACAGGGCTCGAGCAGTACTTC. It encodes CASSPGTGLEQYF.

The J gene is TRBJ2-3, the V gene TRBV7-8, with a possible D match to TRBD1 (6 bases). The CDR3 runs to 14 residues. Germline-derived CDR1 and CDR2 are SGHVS and FQNEAQ. V lost 5 bases to trimming and J lost 0 bases, with 9 bases between them. The CDR3 nucleotides are TGTGCCAGCAGCCCAGGACAGAGCACAGATACGCAGTATTTT. This sequence encodes CASSPGQSTDTQYF.

The V call is TRBV25-1, the J call TRBJ2-7; the match to TRBD1 covers 8 bases. The germline V gene has CDR1 MGHDK and CDR2 SYGVNS. CDR3 length equals 14 residues. V trimming: 3 bases; J trimming: 2 bases; junction bases outside the gene matches: 3. The CDR3 loop reads CASSDGTGTYEQYF. Written as DNA, the CDR3 is TGTGCCAGCAGTGACGGGACAGGCACCTACGAGCAGTACTTC.

The chain uses TRBV12-3 or TRBV12-4 and TRBJ1-5, with D perhaps matching TRBD1 (5 bases). The germline V and J ends were trimmed by 1 base and 12 bases, with 7 bases remaining between them. The CDR3 runs 11 residues. Here the CDR3 reads CASSLGGGQHF. The CDR3 DNA reads TGTGCCAGCAGTTTAGGGGGGGGCCAGCATTTT.

The V call is TRBV4-2, the J call TRBJ2-6, with 12 bases fitting TRBD1. The germline V gene encodes CDR1 LGHNA and CDR2 YNFKEQ. V trimming: 0 bases; J trimming: 4 bases; junction bases outside the gene matches: 13. The CDR3 is 21 residues long. CDR3 sequence (DNA): TGTGCCAGCAGCCAAGAGAACCGCGGGACAGGGGGCGCCAGGGGGGCCAACGTCCTGACTTTC. Protein: CASSQENRGTGGARGANVLTF.

V usage is TRBV29-1 and J usage is TRBJ2-7, with D perhaps matching TRBD2 (6 bases). This CDR3 is built from 11 residues. Germline loops: CDR1 SQVTM, CDR2 ANQGSEA. The V and J ends lost 3 bases and 3 bases respectively, with 6 bases between them. CDR3 sequence reads: CSVEGGYEQYF. CDR3 coding DNA: TGCAGCGTTGAGGGGGGCTACGAGCAGTACTTC.

This clone was found once. The chain employs TRBV28 and TRBJ1-6; 7 bases agree with TRBD1. V trimming: 5 bases; J trimming: 10 bases; junction bases outside the gene matches: 8. The germline gives CDR1 MDHEN, CDR2 SYDVKM. The CDR3 consists of 14 residues. CDR3 nucleotides: TGTGCCAGCAGTCCCACGGGACAGTGGTCACCCCTCCACTTT. Its translation is CASSPTGQWSPLHF.

J is TRBJ1-2 and V is TRBV7-9; 8 bases are shared with TRBD1. The CDR3 is made up of 15 amino acids. J gave up 6 bases and V 1 base, and 7 bases lay outside the gene matches. Germline CDR1 SEHNR, CDR2 FQNEAQ (reference sequence). The CDR3: CASSLGTGTKDGYTF. CDR3 DNA: TGTGCCAGCAGCTTAGGGACAGGGACGAAGGATGGCTACACCTTC.

The rearrangement links TRBV5-4 to TRBJ2-5; D is perhaps TRBD1 (6 bases). The CDR3 consists of 17 residues. Trimming removed 4 bases at V and 1 base at J, with 20 bases between. Germline values: CDR1 SGHNT, CDR2 YYREEE (reference sequence). This CDR3 is CASSLNAGAPAQETQYF. DNA of the CDR3: TGTGCCAGCAGCCTAAACGCAGGGGCCCCGGCCCAAGAGACCCAGTACTTC. Supplemented by reference TRBV5-4 and TRBJ2-5, the full variable domain reads ETGVTQSPTHLIKTRGQQVTLRCSSQSGHNTVSWYQQALGQGPQFIFQYYREEENGRGNFPPRFSGLQFPNYSSELNVNALELDDSALYLCASSLNAGAPAQETQYFGPGTRLLVL.

This clone has a handful of counts. The V call is TRBV4-3, the J call TRBJ1-1; perhaps TRBD1 as D (6 bases). V was trimmed by 2 bases and J by 1 base, leaving 8 bases between them. The germline CDR1 and CDR2 sequences are LGHNA and YSLEER. CDR3 size: 14 residues. The CDR3 protein is CASSQPGQNTEAFF. The DNA for the CDR3 is TGCGCCAGCAGCCAACCGGGACAGAACACTGAAGCTTTCTTT.

The chain couples TRBV28 to TRBJ2-1, with 9 bases matching TRBD1. The CDR3 consists of 14 residues. CDR1 is MDHEN, CDR2 SYDVKM, per germline. Trimming cost V 5 bases and J 9 bases; bases outside gene matches: 8. CDR3 DNA sequence: TGTGCCAGCAGTCTAGACAGGGGGAGGGGTGAGCAGTTCTTC. This gives the protein CASSLDRGRGEQFF.

The gene calls are TRBV5-1 and TRBJ1-1; a possible D gene is TRBD1 (6 bases). The germline CDR1 and CDR2 sequences are SGHRS and YFSETQ. This CDR3 is 13 amino acids long. V shed 4 bases and J shed 1 base, with 8 bases lying between them. This chain's CDR3 is CASSPRGNTEAFF. The CDR3 DNA sequence: TGCGCCAGCAGCCCCAGGGGGAACACTGAAGCTTTCTTT.

The rearrangement uses TRBV9 and TRBJ2-5; 12 bases are shared with TRBD2. The germline gives CDR1 SGDLS, CDR2 YYNGEE. The length of the CDR3 is 16 residues. Trimming removed 4 bases from V and 4 bases from J; junction bases left unmatched: 8. CDR3 bases: TGTGCCAGCAGCAACCGACTAGCGGGAGAGTCAGAGACCCAGTACTTC. Translating gives CASSNRLAGESETQYF.

This sequence joins TRBV5-1 and TRBJ1-1; TRBD1 matches at 9 bases. This CDR3 contains 14 residues. Trimming removed 2 bases from V and 7 bases from J; junction bases left unmatched: 6. Germline CDR1 reads SGHRS; CDR2 reads YFSETQ. For the CDR3, the DNA is TGCGCCAGCAGCTTACAGGGGGCTATCGGTGAAGCTTTCTTT. Translation: CASSLQGAIGEAFF.

This clone was picked up one time. The rearrangement joins TRBV3-1 (or the pseudogene TRBV3-2) to TRBJ1-3; no clear D gene. Per germline, CDR1 LGHDT and CDR2 YNNKEL (reference sequence). This CDR3 has 13 amino acids. V was shortened by 2 bases and J by 4 bases, with 6 bases between the two germline ends. DNA of the CDR3: TGTGCCAGCAGCCAATTATCCGGAAACACCATATATTTT. Its protein is CASSQLSGNTIYF.

The V gene is TRBV5-1, the J gene TRBJ1-6; TRBD1 aligns across 7 bases. Germline lookup yields CDR1 SGHRS and CDR2 YFSETQ. The CDR3 has 15 residues. Unmatched junction bases numbered 7, after V lost 3 bases and J lost 7 bases. The CDR3 reads CASSSTPGQNSPLHF. CDR3 DNA sequence: TGCGCCAGCAGCTCCACACCGGGACAGAATTCACCCCTCCACTTT.

The chain employs TRBV28 and TRBJ2-3; a weak D match, TRBD1 (5 bases). Trimming removed 5 bases from V and 1 base from J, with 16 bases in between. The germline gives CDR1 MDHEN, CDR2 SYDVKM. This CDR3 has 16 residues. The CDR3 region has the DNA TGTGCCAGCAGTGTCTCCGTACAGGACCGCACAGATACGCAGTATTTT. It specifies CASSVSVQDRTDTQYF.